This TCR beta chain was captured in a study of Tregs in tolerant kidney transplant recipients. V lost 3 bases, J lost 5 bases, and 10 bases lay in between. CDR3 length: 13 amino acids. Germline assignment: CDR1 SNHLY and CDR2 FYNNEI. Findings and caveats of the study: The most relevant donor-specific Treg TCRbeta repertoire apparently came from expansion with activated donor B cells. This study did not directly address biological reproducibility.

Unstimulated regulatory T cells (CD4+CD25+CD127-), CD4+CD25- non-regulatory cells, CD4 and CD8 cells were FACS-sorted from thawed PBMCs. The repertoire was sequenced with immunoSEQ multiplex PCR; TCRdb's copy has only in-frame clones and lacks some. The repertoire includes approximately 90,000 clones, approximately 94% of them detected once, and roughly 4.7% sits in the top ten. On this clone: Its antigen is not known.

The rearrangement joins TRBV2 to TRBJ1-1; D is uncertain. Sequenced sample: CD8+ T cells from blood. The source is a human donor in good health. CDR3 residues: CASSEAPRTEAFF. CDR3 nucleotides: TGTGCCAGCAGTGAGGCCCCGCGGACTGAAGCTTTCTTT.